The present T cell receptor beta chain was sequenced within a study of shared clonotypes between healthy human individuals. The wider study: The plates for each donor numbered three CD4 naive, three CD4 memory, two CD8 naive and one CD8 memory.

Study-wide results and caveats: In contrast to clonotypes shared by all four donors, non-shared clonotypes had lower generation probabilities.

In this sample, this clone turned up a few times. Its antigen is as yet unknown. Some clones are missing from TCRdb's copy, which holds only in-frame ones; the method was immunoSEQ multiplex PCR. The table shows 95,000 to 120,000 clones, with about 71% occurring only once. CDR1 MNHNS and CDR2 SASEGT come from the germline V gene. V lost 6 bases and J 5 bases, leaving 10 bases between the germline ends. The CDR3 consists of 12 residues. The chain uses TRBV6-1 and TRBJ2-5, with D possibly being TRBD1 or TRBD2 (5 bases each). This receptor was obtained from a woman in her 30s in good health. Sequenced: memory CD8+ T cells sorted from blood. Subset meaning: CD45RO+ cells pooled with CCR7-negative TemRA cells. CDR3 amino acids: CASRGESETQYF. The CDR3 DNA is TGTGCCAGCAGGGGGGAATCGGAGACCCAGTACTTC.